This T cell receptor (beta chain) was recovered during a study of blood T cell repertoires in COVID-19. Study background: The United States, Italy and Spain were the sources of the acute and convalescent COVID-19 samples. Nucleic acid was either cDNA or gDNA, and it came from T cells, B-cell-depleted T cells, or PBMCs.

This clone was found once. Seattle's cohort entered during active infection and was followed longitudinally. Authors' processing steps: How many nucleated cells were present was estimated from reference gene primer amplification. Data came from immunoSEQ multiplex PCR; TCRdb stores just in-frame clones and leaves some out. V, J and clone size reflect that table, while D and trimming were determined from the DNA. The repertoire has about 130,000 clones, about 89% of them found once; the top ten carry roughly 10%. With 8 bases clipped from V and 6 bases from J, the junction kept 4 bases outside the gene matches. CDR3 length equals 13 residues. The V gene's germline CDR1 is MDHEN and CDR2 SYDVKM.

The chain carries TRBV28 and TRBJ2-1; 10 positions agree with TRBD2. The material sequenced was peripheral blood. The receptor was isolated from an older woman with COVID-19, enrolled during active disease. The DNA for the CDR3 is TGTGCCAGCTTAGCGGGGGGCCTCAATGAGCAGTTCTTC. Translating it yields CASLAGGLNEQFF.